The 27 T cell receptor beta chains given below trace back to one sample, sequenced in a study of blood T cell repertoires in COVID-19. Measured with immunoSEQ multiplex PCR; TCRdb has only the in-frame clones, and not every one. Among fewer than 250,000 clones listed, 85% to 90% were seen once. Sequencing was done on a sample of peripheral blood. The receptors come from a man aged 45-65 years with COVID-19, enrolled during active disease.

This clone has a single count. CDR3 nucleotide sequence: TGTGCCAGCAGCGTAATATCGACAGCCACTGAAGCTTTCTTT. Protein product: CASSVISTATEAFF. V gene TRBV9 combines with J gene TRBJ1-1; D is perhaps TRBD1 (5 bases). V lost 1 base to trimming and J lost 4 bases, with 11 bases between them. This CDR3 comprises 14 residues. Looked up from germline, CDR1 is SGDLS and CDR2 is YYNGEE.

This chain joins TRBV3-1 (or the pseudogene TRBV3-2) and TRBJ2-2; 11 bases agree with TRBD2. This CDR3 region has 18 residues. Germline CDR1 LGHDT, CDR2 YNNKEL (reference sequence). Trimming removed 4 bases from V and 6 bases from J; junction bases left unmatched: 13. The CDR3 loop reads CASSLKTSGTLGAGELFF. In DNA, the CDR3 is TGTGCCAGCAGCCTTAAGACTAGCGGGACCCTCGGTGCCGGGGAGCTGTTTTTT.

This chain joins TRBV6-5 and TRBJ1-2, with D perhaps matching TRBD1 (6 bases). The CDR3 extends over 11 amino acids. Germline V CDR1 and CDR2: MNHEY, SVGAGI. V lost 6 bases and J 8 bases, leaving 10 bases between the germline ends. CDR3 loop: CASRNREGYTF. In DNA, the CDR3 is TGTGCCAGCAGGAACAGGGAGGGCTACACCTTC.

This clone showed up just a few times. V usage is TRBV19 and J usage is TRBJ2-2; weak D call: TRBD2 (6 bases). Germline V gene data show CDR1 as LNHDA and CDR2 as SQIVND (reference sequence). CDR3 length equals 16 residues. V lost 7 bases and J 5 bases, leaving 20 bases between the germline ends. CDR3: CASNPGGGSWTGELFF. CDR3 in DNA: TGTGCCAGTAACCCCGGTGGAGGGTCGTGGACCGGGGAGCTGTTTTTT. Complete variable domain (other parts from reference TRBV19 and TRBJ2-2): DGGITQSPKYLFRKEGQNVTLSCEQNLNHDAMYWYRQDPGQGLRLIYYSQIVNDFQKGDIAEGYSVSREKKESFPLTVTSAQKNPTAFYLCASNPGGGSWTGELFFGEGSRLTVL.

This rearrangement joins TRBV30 to TRBJ2-7, with 7 bases aligning to TRBD2. The CDR3 spans 15 residues. The germline V gene encodes CDR1 GTSNPN and CDR2 SVGIG (reference sequence). V lost 2 bases, J lost 3 bases, and 10 bases stayed unmatched. CDR3 DNA: TGTGCCTGGAGTAGGATCGCTAGCGGAAACTACGAGCAGTACTTC. Residues: CAWSRIASGNYEQYF.

This rearrangement joins TRBV11-2 to TRBJ2-7; the match to TRBD1 covers 10 bases. V lost 2 bases, J lost 4 bases, and 2 bases stayed unmatched. Per germline, CDR1 SGHAT and CDR2 FQNNGV. The length of the CDR3 is 14 residues. This CDR3 is CASSLTDRGYEQYF. CDR3 sequence (DNA): TGTGCCAGCAGCTTAACGGACAGGGGGTACGAGCAGTACTTC. Variable domain in full (rest from reference TRBV11-2 and TRBJ2-7): EAGVAQSPRYKIIEKRQSVAFWCNPISGHATLYWYQQILGQGPKLLIQFQNNGVVDDSQLPKDRFSAERLKGVDSTLKIQPAKLEDSAVYLCASSLTDRGYEQYFGPGTRLTVT.

V gene TRBV7-2 combines with J gene TRBJ1-6; D not certain. CDR3 size: 13 residues. From germline, CDR1 is SGHTA and CDR2 FQGNSA. V gave up 2 bases and J gave up 9 bases, with 8 bases separating them. The CDR3 nucleotides are TGTGCCAGCAGCTTATTCTCGCGTTCACCCCTCCACTTT. It translates to CASSLFSRSPLHF.

V and J are TRBV6-1 and TRBJ1-5; tentative D call: TRBD1 (5 bases). Trimming took off 2 bases at V and 6 bases at J, with 11 bases between the two ends. This CDR3 spans 14 amino acids. From germline, CDR1 is MNHNS and CDR2 SASEGT. CDR3 nucleotides: TGTGCCAGCAGTGAAAATGGAGGGGTTCAGCCCCAGCATTTT. Translating it yields CASSENGGVQPQHF.

This chain connects TRBV11-2 to TRBJ2-2, with 12 positions matching TRBD2. The CDR3 sequence is 16 residues long. The V gene end was trimmed by 2 bases and the J gene end by 4 bases; junction bases not matched to a gene: 2. From germline, CDR1 is SGHAT and CDR2 FQNNGV. CDR3 sequence reads: CASSLLTSGGTGELFF. In DNA form, the CDR3 reads TGTGCCAGCAGCTTATTGACTAGCGGGGGCACCGGGGAGCTGTTTTTT.

This clone appeared a single time. This chain uses TRBV19 with TRBJ1-1; TRBD1 agrees at 8 bases. The ends lost 7 bases at V and 9 bases at J; junction bases unmatched: 7. CDR3 length: 12 residues. CDR1 and CDR2 (germline): LNHDA, SQIVND (reference sequence). CDR3: CASTPRTGKAFF. CDR3 coding DNA: TGTGCCAGTACCCCTAGGACAGGGAAAGCTTTCTTT.

This rearrangement joins TRBV28 to TRBJ2-7, with 8 bases matching TRBD2. Germline trimming cut 2 bases from V and 5 bases from J; bases unmatched to any gene: 8. This CDR3 spans 15 amino acids. The germline CDR1 and CDR2 sequences are MDHEN and SYDVKM. The CDR3 spells CASSLEGLVRHEQYF. The CDR3, as DNA: TGTGCCAGCAGTTTAGAGGGACTAGTTCGCCACGAGCAGTACTTC.

This clone was seen more than once but under ten times. The CDR3: CASSLTGGLMSGYTF. The CDR3 DNA follows: TGTGCCAGCAGCTTAACAGGGGGCTTGATGAGTGGCTACACCTTC. The J gene is TRBJ1-2, the V gene TRBV5-6; 9 bases align to TRBD1. The junction had 9 bases not matched to a gene; V was cut back by 2 bases and J by 7 bases. The CDR3 runs to 15 residues. Germline V gene sequence: CDR1 SGHDT, CDR2 YYEEEE.

The chain couples TRBV24-1 to TRBJ2-2; 10 bases align to TRBD2. This CDR3 region has 20 residues. V dropped 0 bases and J dropped 0; count of bases not matched to a gene: 9. Germline V gene lookup returns CDR1 KGHDR and CDR2 SFDVKD. DNA for the CDR3: TGTGCCACCAGTGATTTGAGAACAGCGGGGGGGCGTTCGAACACCGGGGAGCTGTTTTTT. It translates to CATSDLRTAGGRSNTGELFF.

This clone appeared a few times. The chain joins TRBV18 to TRBJ1-1; the D gene is possibly TRBD1 (6 bases). V was pared by 4 bases and J by 8 bases, with 14 bases between. This CDR3 is 13 amino acids long. Germline V gene sequence: CDR1 KGHSH, CDR2 LQKENI. The CDR3 sequence is CASSQQGFREAFF. As DNA, the CDR3 is TGTGCCAGCTCACAACAGGGATTCCGGGAAGCTTTCTTT. Complete variable domain (other parts from reference TRBV18 and TRBJ1-1): NAGVMQNPRHLVRRRGQEARLRCSPMKGHSHVYWYRQLPEEGLKFMVYLQKENIIDESGMPKERFSAEFPKEGPSILRIQQVVRGDSAAYFCASSQQGFREAFFGQGTRLTVV.

The J gene is TRBJ1-1, the V gene TRBV6-5; D is undetermined. The germline V gene encodes CDR1 MNHEY and CDR2 SVGAGI. The CDR3 consists of 12 residues. The germline V and J ends were trimmed by 7 bases and 11 bases, with 17 bases remaining between them. The CDR3 loop reads CASTRRIQPAFF. In DNA, the CDR3 is TGTGCCAGCACCCGACGGATACAGCCGGCTTTCTTT.

The chain links TRBV7-2 to TRBJ2-7; 10 bases map to TRBD1. Trimming cost V 2 bases and J 5 bases; bases outside gene matches: 3. CDR3 size: 14 residues. Germline V gene lookup returns CDR1 SGHTA and CDR2 FQGNSA. The CDR3 DNA follows: TGTGCCAGCAGCTTACGACAGGGGGCTCACGAGCAGTACTTC. It encodes CASSLRQGAHEQYF.

The chain links TRBV5-4 to TRBJ2-7; 12 nucleotides match TRBD2. Germline CDR1 is SGHNT and CDR2 is YYREEE (reference sequence). The CDR3 is made up of 15 amino acids. Trimming removed 2 bases from V and 2 bases from J; junction bases left unmatched: 2. CDR3 sequence: CASSLSSGGAYEQYF. The CDR3 DNA follows: TGTGCCAGCAGCTTATCTAGCGGGGGGGCCTACGAGCAGTACTTC.

This chain connects TRBV5-6 to TRBJ2-3; 9 bases are shared with TRBD2. This CDR3 spans 16 amino acids. Trimming removed 2 bases from V and 0 bases from J; junction bases left unmatched: 4. Germline V gene data show CDR1 as SGHDT and CDR2 as YYEEEE. DNA for the CDR3: TGTGCCAGCAGCTTTTTAACTAGCGGGAGCACAGATACGCAGTATTTT. This translates into CASSFLTSGSTDTQYF.

This chain connects TRBV6-6 to TRBJ1-5; the match to TRBD1 covers 9 bases. Trimming at V came to 5 bases and at J to 1 base, leaving 3 bases not matched to a gene. There are 15 residues in the CDR3. The germline V gene encodes CDR1 MNHNY and CDR2 SVGAGI (reference sequence). The DNA of the CDR3 is TGTGCCAGCAGTGCTGGACAGGGGAGCAATCAGCCCCAGCATTTT. It yields the protein CASSAGQGSNQPQHF.

The CDR3 DNA reads TGTGCCAGCAGCCAACTCCCGGCAGGGGGCGGAGAAGGCTACACCTTC. Translation gives CASSQLPAGGGEGYTF. The genes are TRBV4-2 and TRBJ1-2, with TRBD1 matching over 8 bases. Germline V gene data show CDR1 as LGHNA and CDR2 as YNFKEQ. The ends lost 2 bases at V and 8 bases at J; junction bases unmatched: 13. CDR3 length equals 16 residues.

For the CDR3, the DNA is TGTGCCAGCAGTGAATGGGACAGGGGGGCTTATGAAAAACTGTTTTTT. Translated, it gives CASSEWDRGAYEKLFF. The genes are TRBV25-1 and TRBJ1-4, with TRBD1 matching 11 bases. Germline V gene lookup returns CDR1 MGHDK and CDR2 SYGVNS. The CDR3 covers 16 residues. Germline trimming cut 1 base from V and 6 bases from J; bases unmatched to any gene: 4.

V usage is TRBV5-1 and J usage is TRBJ1-5; 9 bases fit TRBD1. V shed 3 bases and J 3 bases; nucleotides not matched to a gene: 4. Germline V gene data show CDR1 as SGHRS and CDR2 as YFSETQ. This CDR3 region has 15 residues. In nucleotides, the CDR3 is TGCGCCAGCAGCTCCGGGACAGGGATCAATCAGCCCCAGCATTTT. Protein sequence: CASSSGTGINQPQHF.

This clone was seen only once. This chain links TRBV7-3 with TRBJ1-1; D remains unclear. The CDR3 runs 13 residues. The germline V gene has CDR1 SGHTA and CDR2 FQGTGA. Trimming stripped 1 base from V and 7 bases from J, with 10 bases between. The CDR3 DNA reads as TGTGCCAGCAGCTTAAACGCCGCCAGTGAAGCTTTCTTT. Translation gives CASSLNAASEAFF. The entire variable domain, with the rest obtained from reference TRBV7-3 and TRBJ1-1, is as follows: GAGVSQTPSNKVTEKGKYVELRCDPISGHTALYWYRQSLGQGPEFLIYFQGTGAADDSGLPNDRFFAVRPEGSVSTLKIQRTERGDSAVYLCASSLNAASEAFFGQGTRLTVV.

V gene TRBV6-5 combines with J gene TRBJ2-7, with D possibly matching TRBD1 (6 bases). Germline CDR1 is MNHEY and CDR2 is SVGAGI. This CDR3 comprises 13 residues. V lost 6 bases and J 2 bases, leaving 11 bases between the germline ends. CDR3 sequence reads: CASRRQDTYEQYF. The CDR3 bases are TGTGCCAGCAGAAGACAGGACACCTACGAGCAGTACTTC.

The V call is TRBV4-3, the J call TRBJ1-4; 8 nucleotides line up with TRBD1. Germline values: CDR1 LGHNA, CDR2 YSLEER. V trimming: 0 bases; J trimming: 8 bases; junction bases outside the gene matches: 17. The CDR3 is made up of 19 amino acids. CDR3 coding DNA: TGCGCCAGCAGCCAAGATCGGACAGGGAAAGCGGAGAGGGGAGAAAAACTGTTTTTT. It encodes CASSQDRTGKAERGEKLFF.

CDR3 in DNA: TGTGCCAGCAGCAATGGGGGGTACGAGCAGTACTTC. Translated: CASSNGGYEQYF. V usage is TRBV6-5 and J usage is TRBJ2-7; D is perhaps TRBD2 (6 bases). The germline gives CDR1 MNHEY, CDR2 SVGAGI. Deletions cut 6 bases from V and 4 bases from J, with 10 bases between. This CDR3 has 12 residues.

The chain carries TRBV6-5 and TRBJ2-2, with 8 nucleotides matching TRBD1. The CDR3 sequence is 14 residues long. The V gene end was trimmed by 4 bases and the J gene end by 6 bases; junction bases not matched to a gene: 4. Looked up from germline, CDR1 is MNHEY and CDR2 is SVGAGI. The CDR3 region has the DNA TGTGCCAGCAGTTCAACACAGGGGGCCGGGGAGCTGTTTTTT. The encoded protein is CASSSTQGAGELFF.